These T cell receptor beta chains were read from a single sample in a study of cytomegalovirus exposure and HLA in healthy donors. Assay used: immunoSEQ multiplex PCR; TCRdb lists only in-frame clones, some missing. The data show 100,000 to 150,000 clones, around 79% seen once. Sequenced: PBMCs. These receptors were obtained from a woman aged 40 to 50 in good health and CMV-seronegative. Both conserved end residues are part of each CDR3. Each record gives: clone size, V gene, D gene, J gene, CDR3 protein, CDR3 DNA. A D gene is named only where the DNA matches it firmly. The listing skips clone size in some rows; elsewhere it reads once, few, many or a size class.

size: .; V: TRBV4-3; D: .; J: TRBJ2-1; CDR3: CASSQEWSNEQFF; DNA: TGCGCCAGCAGCCAAGAGTGGAGCAATGAGCAGTTCTTC
size: .; V: TRBV6-1; D: TRBD1; J: TRBJ2-7; CDR3: CASSPGQGAGYEQYF; DNA: TGTGCCAGCAGTCCGGGACAGGGGGCTGGCTACGAGCAGTACTTC
size: once; V: TRBV4-3; D: .; J: TRBJ2-7; CDR3: CASSQDLGGASPYEQYF; DNA: TGCGCCAGCAGCCAAGATCTCGGCGGGGCTTCCCCCTACGAGCAGTACTTC
size: .; V: TRBV5-5; D: TRBD2; J: TRBJ2-1; CDR3: CASTPSRVAGVNEQFF; DNA: TGTGCCAGCACCCCTTCAAGGGTAGCGGGAGTCAATGAGCAGTTCTTC
size: .; V: TRBV7-9; D: TRBD1; J: TRBJ1-2; CDR3: CSSSRPMTGPGGYTF; DNA: TGTTCCAGCAGCCGCCCCATGACAGGGCCGGGGGGCTACACCTTC
size: few; V: TRBV4-3; D: TRBD2; J: TRBJ2-6; CDR3: CASSQDSYVAGGPGGANVLTF; DNA: TGCGCCAGCAGCCAAGATTCATACGTAGCGGGAGGGCCGGGGGGGGCCAACGTCCTGACTTTC
size: .; V: TRBV2; D: .; J: TRBJ2-5; CDR3: CASSETGPDGAQYF; DNA: TGTGCCAGCAGTGAAACAGGGCCCGATGGGGCCCAGTACTTC
size: .; V: TRBV27; D: .; J: TRBJ1-2; CDR3: CASSLGGGYTF; DNA: TGTGCCAGCAGTTTGGGGGGTGGCTACACCTTC
size: few; V: TRBV27; D: .; J: TRBJ1-5; CDR3: CASSLEGGDQPQHF; DNA: TGTGCCAGCAGTTTGGAGGGTGGGGATCAGCCCCAGCATTTT
size: .; V: TRBV7-2; D: .; J: TRBJ2-2; CDR3: CASSLASDRDTGELFF; DNA: TGTGCCAGCAGCTTAGCTAGTGACAGAGACACCGGGGAGCTGTTTTTT
size: .; V: TRBV4-2; D: .; J: TRBJ2-1; CDR3: CASSQGPGVYNEQFF; DNA: TGTGCCAGCAGCCAAGGGCCCGGGGTCTACAATGAGCAGTTCTTC
size: .; V: TRBV4-1; D: TRBD1; J: TRBJ1-2; CDR3: CASSQDGQGVLYGYTF; DNA: TGCGCCAGCAGCCAAGATGGACAGGGGGTGCTATATGGCTACACCTTC
size: .; V: TRBV6-5; D: TRBD2; J: TRBJ2-7; CDR3: CASSYPGGGYEQYF; DNA: TGTGCCAGCAGTTACCCGGGGGGGGGTTACGAGCAGTACTTC
size: .; V: TRBV4-3; D: .; J: TRBJ1-1; CDR3: CASSQVPSGENTEAFF; DNA: TGCGCCAGCAGCCAAGTCCCCAGCGGGGAGAACACTGAAGCTTTCTTT
size: .; V: TRBV4-3; D: .; J: TRBJ1-5; CDR3: CASSQDRGGPQHF; DNA: TGCGCCAGCAGCCAAGATAGGGGGGGGCCCCAGCATTTT
size: .; V: TRBV19; D: TRBD1; J: TRBJ2-7; CDR3: CASGTAYEQYF; DNA: TGTGCCAGTGGGACAGCCTACGAGCAGTACTTC
size: .; V: TRBV13; D: .; J: TRBJ2-3; CDR3: CASSLAGTDTQYF; DNA: TGTGCCAGCAGCTTAGCGGGAACAGATACGCAGTATTTT
size: .; V: TRBV6-5; D: TRBD2; J: TRBJ2-1; CDR3: CASSRGSYNEQFF; DNA: TGTGCCAGCAGCCGCGGGAGTTACAATGAGCAGTTCTTC
size: .; V: TRBV19; D: .; J: TRBJ1-1; CDR3: CASRTAGPPAFF; DNA: TGTGCCAGTAGAACAGCGGGACCCCCGGCTTTCTTT
size: .; V: TRBV6-5; D: .; J: TRBJ1-2; CDR3: CASSRGDYGYTF; DNA: TGTGCCAGCAGCAGGGGAGACTATGGCTACACCTTC
size: .; V: TRBV11-2; D: .; J: TRBJ1-4; CDR3: CASSSYRASEEKLFF; DNA: TGTGCCAGCAGCTCCTACAGGGCATCTGAAGAAAAACTGTTTTTT
size: few; V: TRBV5-6; D: TRBD1; J: TRBJ1-1; CDR3: CASSLAGTGGANTEAFF; DNA: TGTGCCAGCAGCTTGGCCGGGACAGGGGGCGCGAACACTGAAGCTTTCTTT